This T cell receptor beta chain derives from a study of vaccination effects on CD4 cells after COVID-19. Across the study: Antigen-specific CD4+ T cells expanded by the ViraFEST assay with viral peptide pools were then sequenced. Study results and caveats: The study had few convalescent patients and no early post-infection timepoints.

Here immunoSEQ multiplex PCR was the method, and the copy in TCRdb shows in-frame clones only, minus some. The sample carries more than 35,000 clones, 82% recorded once. Researchers isolated CD4+ T cells once approximately eleven days of culture had elapsed. Vaccine recipients had no previous SARS-CoV-2 infection; their nucleocapsid antibodies were negative. On days 3 and 7, fresh IL-2 medium replaced half the medium. Comments on this clone: No antigen is known for it.

Germline V CDR1 and CDR2: MDHEN, SYDVKM. CDR3 size: 8 residues. V lost 2 bases and J lost 12, with 0 bases in between. The V gene is TRBV28, the J gene TRBJ2-3; no reliable D call. The clonotype originates from a human donor who received a COVID-19 vaccine. Here the sequenced sample was CD4+ T cells from PBMCs cultured without peptide, taken before COVID-19 vaccination. The DNA of the CDR3 is TGTGCCAGCAGTTTACAGTATTTT. This encodes CASSLQYF. Using reference TRBV28 and TRBJ2-3 for the parts outside the CDR3, the full variable domain is DVKVTQSSRYLVKRTGEKVFLECVQDMDHENMFWYRQDPGLGLRLIYFSYDVKMKEKGDIPEGYSVSREKKERFSLILESASTNQTSMYLCASSLQYFGPGTRLTVL.